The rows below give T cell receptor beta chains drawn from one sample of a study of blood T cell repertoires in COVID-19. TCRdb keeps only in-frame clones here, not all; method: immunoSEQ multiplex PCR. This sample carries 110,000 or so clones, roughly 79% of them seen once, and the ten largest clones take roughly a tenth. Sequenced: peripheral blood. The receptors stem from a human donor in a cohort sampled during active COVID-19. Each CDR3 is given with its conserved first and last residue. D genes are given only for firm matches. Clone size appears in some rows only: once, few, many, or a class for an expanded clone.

TGCGCCAGCAGCTTGTATGCCCTTCGACAGGGCGGCGGGTTTAGCACTGAAGCTTTCTTT	CASSLYALRQGGGFSTEAFF	TRBJ1-1	TRBD1	TRBV5-1	once
TGTGCCAGCAGCTTAGTGGGGACAGTGTATAATGAAAAACTGTTTTTT	CASSLVGTVYNEKLFF	TRBJ1-4	TRBD1	TRBV7-9	-
TGTGCCAGCAGCTTTCTCCAGGGGGACGCTTTCTTT	CASSFLQGDAFF	TRBJ1-1	TRBD1	TRBV11-2	-
TGTGCCAGCGCCGGGCAACTAGCGGGAACCTACGAGCAGTACTTC	CASAGQLAGTYEQYF	TRBJ2-7	TRBD2	TRBV28	-
TGTGCCAGCAGGAGCCTAGGGGGCGAGGACTATGGCTACACCTTC	CASRSLGGEDYGYTF	TRBJ1-2	TRBD1	TRBV3-1/TRBV3-2	-
TGTGCCAGCAGCCGAGGCCCGGACAGGGAAAGTAAAGCTTTCTTT	CASSRGPDRESKAFF	TRBJ1-1	TRBD1	TRBV7-8	-
TGTGCCACCAGCAGAGATACAGGAACCATCACAGATACGCAGTATTTT	CATSRDTGTITDTQYF	TRBJ2-3	-	TRBV15	-
TGTGCCAGCAGCCCCCATTTGACAGCGAACACTGAAGCTTTCTTT	CASSPHLTANTEAFF	TRBJ1-1	-	TRBV7-9	-
TGTGCCAGCTCCGGGACAGGGTATACTGAAGCTTTCTTT	CASSGTGYTEAFF	TRBJ1-1	TRBD1	TRBV7-3	-
TGTGCCAGCAGCTTAGAAACCGTGGGAGGGGGGAAGACTGAAGCTTTCTTT	CASSLETVGGGKTEAFF	TRBJ1-1	-	TRBV7-2	-
TGTGCCAGCAGCTTAGCACCCAGGGCCGAGACCCAGTACTTC	CASSLAPRAETQYF	TRBJ2-5	-	TRBV7-2	-
TGTGCCAGCTCACCCGCACGAAGACAGGGAACCCCCAGTAACACCTTC	CASSPARRQGTPSNTF	TRBJ1-2	TRBD1	TRBV18	-
TGTGCCAGCAGCTTCCCGAGCTCCTACGAGCAGTACTTC	CASSFPSSYEQYF	TRBJ2-7	-	TRBV7-2	-
TGTGCCAGCTCACTAGGGACTAGCGGGAGCCAAGAGACCCAGTACTTC	CASSLGTSGSQETQYF	TRBJ2-5	TRBD2	TRBV18	-
TGTGCCTGGAGTGTCGGACTAGTTAATACGCAGTATTTT	CAWSVGLVNTQYF	TRBJ2-3	TRBD2	TRBV30	-
TGTGCCAGCAGTTACTCCTCCGGACAGCGAAATGAAAAACTGTTTTTT	CASSYSSGQRNEKLFF	TRBJ1-4	-	TRBV6-5	-
TGTGCCAGCTCACCACAGGGTGCGGGAGGATATGAGCAGTTCTTC	CASSPQGAGGYEQFF	TRBJ2-1	TRBD2	TRBV18	-
TGTGCCAGCACTGTTGGTTTTGAGGACACTGAAGCTTTCTTT	CASTVGFEDTEAFF	TRBJ1-1	-	TRBV3-1/TRBV3-2	once
TGTGCCATCAGCGGGACAGGGGTAGGGTCCTACGAGCAGTACTTC	CAISGTGVGSYEQYF	TRBJ2-7	TRBD1	TRBV10-3	-
TGTGCCAGCAGCCTCCCCGGGACAGGGGAGTTTCAGTACTTC	CASSLPGTGEFQYF	TRBJ2-7	TRBD1	TRBV13	-
TGTGCCAGCAGCTTTGAGCTAGCGGCGAACACCGGGGAGCTGTTTTTT	CASSFELAANTGELFF	TRBJ2-2	TRBD2	TRBV11-2	-
TGCGCCAGCAGCTTGGTTCCAGGGGTCTCCTACGAGCAGTACTTC	CASSLVPGVSYEQYF	TRBJ2-7	-	TRBV5-1	-
TGCGCCAGCCGACCGGGACTAGCGGAAGAGCAGTACTTC	CASRPGLAEEQYF	TRBJ2-7	TRBD2	TRBV5-1	-
TGTGCCAGCAGTTACAACAGGGGGCGGGGAGATGGCTACACCTTC	CASSYNRGRGDGYTF	TRBJ1-2	TRBD1	TRBV6-5	-
TGTGCCAGCTCACGCGAGCTCTCCGGGGAGCTGTTTTTT	CASSRELSGELFF	TRBJ2-2	-	TRBV18	-
TGCGCCAGCAGCACCAGCGGGAATAATGAAAAACTGTTTTTT	CASSTSGNNEKLFF	TRBJ1-4	-	TRBV5-1	-
TGTGCCAGCAGTCCCTGGGGACAGGGGGTAACGAGACACTATGGCTACACCTTC	CASSPWGQGVTRHYGYTF	TRBJ1-2	TRBD1	TRBV7-6	-
TGTGCCAGTAGTATAGAAGGAGCGGCTGAAGCTTTCTTT	CASSIEGAAEAFF	TRBJ1-1	-	TRBV19	-
TGTGCCAGCAGTGACCTGGACAGGACGGAGGAAAAACTGTTTTTT	CASSDLDRTEEKLFF	TRBJ1-4	TRBD1	TRBV2	-
TGTGCCAGCAGTTACCCTATAGCGGGACTAGGATTTCAAGAGACCCAGTACTTC	CASSYPIAGLGFQETQYF	TRBJ2-5	TRBD2	TRBV6-2/TRBV6-3	few
TGCGCCAGCAGTGACAGCGGGGGGATCCGCGAGCAGTACTTC	CASSDSGGIREQYF	TRBJ2-7	TRBD2	TRBV5-1	-